Described below is a single T cell receptor (beta chain) sequence and its context. The antigen remains undetermined. Regulatory T cells were sorted as CD4+CD25hiCD127low/negative. The germline V and J ends were trimmed by 8 bases and 4 bases, with 17 bases remaining between them. This CDR3 contains 15 residues. The V gene's germline CDR1 is SGHTA and CDR2 FQGNSA. Clones were sequenced by immunoSEQ multiplex PCR, and TCRdb holds only the in-frame ones, with some missing. The sample lists about 21,000 clones; roughly 93% were seen once. The sample belongs to a study of B cell selection in AIRE deficiency. Study observations and caveats: With only TCRbeta sequenced, approximately 37% of shared healthy Treg sequences overlapped Tconv. Shared Treg sequences had shorter CDR3s, biased toward rearrangements with few non-templated insertions. AIRE-deficient Tconv and Treg repertoires matched healthy donors in TCRBV, CDR3 length, diversity. Only about 9.3% of roughly 3,700 shared Treg sequences were patient-specific; 31.6% healthy-specific.

The receptor was isolated from a human donor with AIRE deficiency. V usage is TRBV7-2 and J usage is TRBJ2-2; possible D gene TRBD2, 5 bases. Sequencing input: Tregs sorted from PBMCs. This CDR3 is CASVTTVYGTGELFF. CDR3 coding DNA: TGTGCCAGCGTGACTACGGTTTATGGCACCGGGGAGCTGTTTTTT.